Listed below are T cell receptor beta chains from one sample, sequenced in a study of CD8 T cell repertoires and HIV-1 epitope variants. Generated by immunoSEQ multiplex PCR, the TCRdb table keeps only in-frame clones and is missing some. The sample consists of roughly 100,000 clones, around 75% of them appearing once. Sequences were obtained from uncultured baseline CD8+ T cells from peripheral blood mononuclear cells (PBMCs). These receptors all come from a male donor with HIV. CDR3s include the opening cysteine and the closing phenylalanine or tryptophan. Fields, in order: clone size, D gene, V gene, J gene, CDR3 protein, CDR3 DNA. A D gene is named only where the DNA matches it firmly. Clone size is not always given. Where it is, it says once, few, many or a class for expanded clones.

>NA|TRBD1|TRBV6-5|TRBJ1-1
CASTRGQGVRTEAFF
TGTGCCAGCACCCGAGGACAGGGGGTAAGAACTGAAGCTTTCTTT
>NA|TRBD1|TRBV28|TRBJ1-2
CASRTLGYRGLDGYTF
TGTGCCAGCAGGACACTGGGGTACAGGGGGCTTGATGGCTACACCTTC
>NA|NA|TRBV28|TRBJ1-3
CASNRQDLSGNTIYF
TGTGCCAGCAACCGACAGGACCTCTCTGGAAACACCATATATTTT
>NA|NA|TRBV5-1|TRBJ1-4
CASSLEGTTNEKLFF
TGCGCCAGCAGCTTGGAGGGCACAACTAATGAAAAACTGTTTTTT
>few|TRBD1|TRBV7-6|TRBJ2-6
CASSPGQAISGANVLTF
TGTGCCAGCAGCCCCGGACAGGCAATCTCTGGGGCCAACGTCCTGACTTTC
>few|NA|TRBV10-2|TRBJ2-7
CASSRGTAYEQYF
TGCGCCAGCTCCCGGGGGACAGCCTACGAGCAGTACTTC
>NA|NA|TRBV6-4|TRBJ1-5
CASSEGRGQPQHF
TGTGCCAGCAGTGAGGGTAGGGGTCAGCCCCAGCATTTT
>few|TRBD2|TRBV18|TRBJ2-3
CASSRELAGGISSTDTQYF
TGTGCCAGCTCACGAGAGTTGGCGGGAGGGATTTCTAGCACAGATACGCAGTATTTT
>NA|NA|TRBV7-2|TRBJ2-2
CASSPWAANTGELFF
TGTGCCAGCAGCCCGTGGGCCGCGAACACCGGGGAGCTGTTTTTT
>NA|NA|TRBV28|TRBJ1-1
CASSLGYTEAFF
TGTGCCAGCAGTTTGGGGTACACTGAAGCTTTCTTT
>NA|NA|TRBV11-1|TRBJ1-1
CASSPTGTTGGTEAFF
TGTGCCAGCAGCCCCACCGGGACAACGGGGGGCACTGAAGCTTTCTTT
>NA|NA|TRBV27|TRBJ1-1
CASSLYGGRTEAFF
TGTGCCAGCAGTTTATATGGGGGTCGGACTGAAGCTTTCTTT
>medium-sized|NA|TRBV28|TRBJ1-4
CASSLPTGEKLFF
TGTGCCAGCAGTTTACCCACAGGGGAAAAACTGTTTTTT
>NA|NA|TRBV7-2|TRBJ2-1
CASSSLGGFNEQFF
TGTGCCAGCAGCAGCTTAGGCGGGTTTAATGAGCAGTTCTTC
>NA|NA|TRBV7-3|TRBJ2-2
CASSLFRGGELFF
TGTGCCAGCAGCCTCTTCAGGGGTGGGGAGCTGTTTTTT
>NA|NA|TRBV28|TRBJ1-2
CASSLGRSNYGYTF
TGTGCCAGCAGTTTGGGCCGGTCTAACTATGGCTACACCTTC
>NA|NA|TRBV14|TRBJ2-3
CASSPQGTDTQYF
TGTGCCAGCAGCCCCCAGGGTACAGATACGCAGTATTTT
>NA|NA|TRBV27|TRBJ1-2
CASGDPGGNGYTF
TGTGCCAGCGGAGACCCGGGTGGGAATGGCTACACCTTC
>NA|TRBD1|TRBV9|TRBJ2-1
CASSPTGTDNNEQFF
TGTGCCAGCAGCCCCACCGGGACAGACAACAATGAGCAGTTCTTC
>once|NA|TRBV5-1|TRBJ1-1
CATRTGTVNTEAFF
TGCGCCACCAGAACCGGGACGGTGAACACTGAAGCTTTCTTT
>few|TRBD1|TRBV29-1|TRBJ1-2
CSLRTGDYGYTF
TGCAGCCTCCGGACAGGGGACTATGGCTACACCTTC
>few|NA|TRBV7-9|TRBJ1-2
CASSSSGVGYTF
TGTGCCAGCAGCTCTAGTGGGGTTGGCTACACCTTC
>NA|NA|TRBV5-6|TRBJ1-2
CASSLAGTTYGYTF
TGTGCCAGCAGCTTGGCCGGGACAACCTATGGCTACACCTTC
>NA|TRBD2|TRBV2|TRBJ2-3
CASTGGGSGVDTQYF
TGTGCCAGCACCGGGGGAGGGAGCGGTGTAGATACGCAGTATTTT
>few|NA|TRBV5-5|TRBJ1-2
CASSQDPVELDYGYTF
TGCGCCAGCAGCCAAGATCCCGTCGAACTCGACTATGGCTACACCTTC
>NA|NA|TRBV5-4|TRBJ2-5
CASSSRGAETQYF
TGTGCCAGCAGCTCCAGGGGAGCCGAGACCCAGTACTTC
>NA|NA|TRBV28|TRBJ2-7
CASSNTYPPYEQYF
TGTGCCAGCAGCAACACTTACCCGCCCTACGAGCAGTACTTC
>few|NA|TRBV13|TRBJ1-1
CASSRDSPGSEAFF
TGTGCCAGCAGCCGGGACTCTCCCGGGAGTGAAGCTTTCTTT
>NA|NA|TRBV6-1|TRBJ2-3
CASSEQGSRADTQYF
TGTGCCAGCAGTGAGCAGGGGAGCAGGGCAGATACGCAGTATTTT
>NA|TRBD2|TRBV15|TRBJ2-3
CATSSTISGGAGDTQYF
TGTGCCACCAGCAGCACTATTAGCGGGGGGGCGGGTGATACGCAGTATTTT
>NA|TRBD2|TRBV27|TRBJ2-7
CASSFQGGTYEQYF
TGTGCCAGCAGTTTCCAGGGAGGGACCTACGAGCAGTACTTC
>many|NA|TRBV29-1|TRBJ2-1
CSVEPDPGNEQFF
TGCAGCGTTGAACCGGACCCTGGCAATGAGCAGTTCTTC
>many|NA|TRBV6-6|TRBJ2-7
CASSPGDYEQYF
TGTGCCAGCAGTCCAGGGGACTACGAGCAGTACTTC
>NA|TRBD2|TRBV27|TRBJ2-1
CASSLWEGPSSYNEQFF
TGTGCCAGCAGTTTATGGGAGGGACCCAGCTCCTACAATGAGCAGTTCTTC
>few|NA|TRBV7-2|TRBJ2-1
CASSLDRPSSYNEQFF
TGTGCCAGCAGCTTAGACAGACCGAGCTCCTACAATGAGCAGTTCTTC
>NA|NA|TRBV7-3|TRBJ2-3
CASSFGDTQYF
TGTGCCAGCAGCTTCGGAGATACGCAGTATTTT
>NA|TRBD2|TRBV2|TRBJ2-1
CASSVLAGPNEQFF
TGTGCCAGCTCTGTACTAGCGGGACCCAATGAGCAGTTCTTC
>NA|NA|TRBV5-1|TRBJ2-3
CASSRPDGTTDTQYF
TGCGCCAGCAGCCGCCCGGACGGAACCACAGATACGCAGTATTTT
>many|NA|TRBV5-1|TRBJ2-7
CASSQRGETQYF
TGCGCCAGCAGCCAAAGAGGGGAGACACAGTACTTC
>once|NA|TRBV13|TRBJ1-2
CASSLLFGGGNYGYTF
TGTGCCAGCAGCTTACTCTTCGGAGGGGGGAACTATGGCTACACCTTC
>NA|NA|TRBV5-6|TRBJ2-1
CASSVDRGNEQFF
TGTGCCAGCAGCGTGGACAGAGGGAATGAGCAGTTCTTC
>few|NA|TRBV19|TRBJ2-1
CASSDAGWGEQFF
TGTGCCAGTAGTGATGCAGGGTGGGGTGAGCAGTTCTTC
>once|NA|TRBV5-1|TRBJ2-1
CASNPEMRSDEQFF
TGCGCCAGCAACCCCGAAATGCGGTCGGATGAGCAGTTCTTC
>many|NA|TRBV6-1|TRBJ1-4
CASSGRQTATNEKLFF
TGTGCCAGCAGTGGGCGACAGACTGCAACTAATGAAAAACTGTTTTTT
>once|TRBD2|TRBV9|TRBJ2-1
CASSVEGTSVGEQFF
TGTGCCAGCAGCGTAGAGGGGACTAGCGTTGGTGAGCAGTTCTTC
>NA|TRBD1|TRBV19|TRBJ1-2
CASSSPGGSVYGYTF
TGTGCCAGTAGTTCACCAGGGGGCTCGGTCTATGGCTACACCTTC
>NA|NA|TRBV6-1|TRBJ1-2
CASSAGSANYGYTF
TGTGCCAGCAGTGCTGGCTCTGCTAACTATGGCTACACCTTC
>NA|NA|TRBV30|TRBJ1-2
CAWSTGMGHLGYGYTF
TGTGCCTGGAGTACTGGGATGGGCCATTTGGGCTATGGCTACACCTTC
>NA|NA|TRBV10-3|TRBJ2-4
CAISVINRAKNIQYF
TGTGCCATCAGTGTGATAAATAGGGCCAAAAACATTCAGTACTTC
>NA|NA|TRBV7-6|TRBJ2-1
CASSLSGSNEQFF
TGTGCCAGCAGCTTATCAGGAAGCAATGAGCAGTTCTTC